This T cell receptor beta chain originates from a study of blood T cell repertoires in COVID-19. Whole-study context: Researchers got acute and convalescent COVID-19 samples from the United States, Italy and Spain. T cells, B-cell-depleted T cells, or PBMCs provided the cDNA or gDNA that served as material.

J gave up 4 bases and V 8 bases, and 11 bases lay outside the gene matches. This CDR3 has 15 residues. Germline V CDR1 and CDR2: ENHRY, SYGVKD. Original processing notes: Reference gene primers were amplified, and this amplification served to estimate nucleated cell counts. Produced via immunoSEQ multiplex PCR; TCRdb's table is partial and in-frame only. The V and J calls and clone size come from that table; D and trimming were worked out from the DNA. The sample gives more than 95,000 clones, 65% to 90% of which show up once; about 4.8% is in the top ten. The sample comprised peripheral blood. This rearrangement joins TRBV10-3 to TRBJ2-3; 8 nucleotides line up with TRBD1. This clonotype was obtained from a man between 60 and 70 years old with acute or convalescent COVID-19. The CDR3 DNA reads TGTGCCATCGGAGGCAGGGGGCAGCAAGCAGATACGCAGTATTTT. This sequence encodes CAIGGRGQQADTQYF.